The 16 T cell receptor beta chains presented below share a single source sample, sequenced in a study of blood T cell repertoires in COVID-19. Repertoires were generated with immunoSEQ multiplex PCR, while TCRdb's copy carries only in-frame clones and drops some. The sample has roughly 210,000 clones, about 88% seen once; the top ten hold roughly 1.7%. The sample comprised peripheral blood. The source is a man in his 70s with acute or convalescent COVID-19.

J is TRBJ2-3 and V is TRBV2; TRBD1 matches at 10 bases. The CDR3 is 14 amino acids. V was pared by 6 bases and J by 4 bases, with 4 bases of the junction left unmatched. Germline loops: CDR1 SNHLY, CDR2 FYNNEI. CDR3 amino acids: CASSKDRGADTQYF. The DNA of the CDR3 is TGTGCCAGCAGCAAGGACAGGGGGGCAGATACGCAGTATTTT. Full variable domain (remainder filled in from reference TRBV2 and TRBJ2-3): EPEVTQTPSHQVTQMGQEVILRCVPISNHLYFYWYRQILGQKVEFLVSFYNNEISEKSEIFDDQFSVERPDGSNFTLKIRSTKLEDSAMYFCASSKDRGADTQYFGPGTRLTVL.

The chain is built from TRBV7-6 and TRBJ2-7; the match to TRBD1 covers 9 bases. The CDR3 loop spans 17 amino acids. V trimming: 2 bases; J trimming: 0 bases; junction bases outside the gene matches: 8. Germline CDR1 and CDR2: SGHVS and FNYEAQ. CDR3 region: CASSLISPGQGSYEQYF. The CDR3 DNA is TGTGCCAGCAGCTTAATTTCCCCGGGACAGGGCTCCTACGAGCAGTACTTC.

This clone showed up just a few times. This chain joins TRBV7-3 and TRBJ2-6; TRBD2 is a possible D gene (6 bases). The CDR3 has 16 amino acids. V dropped 2 bases and J dropped 3 bases, with 11 bases sitting between them. Germline CDR1 is SGHTA and CDR2 is FQGTGA. The chain's CDR3 is CASSLFGGYGANVLTF. CDR3 DNA sequence: TGTGCCAGCAGCTTATTTGGAGGGTATGGGGCCAACGTCCTGACTTTC.

The chain combines TRBV2 with TRBJ1-2, with D perhaps TRBD1 (6 bases). The CDR3 spans 13 residues. V was clipped by 5 bases and J by 4 bases, with 11 bases between them. CDR1 and CDR2 from the germline V gene are SNHLY and FYNNEI. The CDR3 loop reads CASSPMTGYGYTF. In nucleotides, the CDR3 is TGTGCCAGCAGTCCCATGACAGGCTATGGCTACACCTTC.

V is TRBV28 and J is TRBJ1-1, with 7 bases lining up with TRBD1. The V gene's germline CDR1 is MDHEN and CDR2 SYDVKM. The CDR3 totals 15 residues. With V trimmed by 6 bases and J by 1 base, 8 bases remained unmatched. CDR3 loop: CASSPDRVGNTEAFF. In nucleotides, the CDR3 is TGTGCCAGCAGCCCCGACAGGGTGGGGAACACTGAAGCTTTCTTT.

The CDR3 DNA reads as TGCGCCACCCAGGGACAGGCTAACACTGAAGCTTTCTTT. This translates into CATQGQANTEAFF. The chain is built from TRBV10-2 and TRBJ1-1, with 8 bases identical to TRBD1. CDR1 and CDR2 (germline): WSHSY, SAAADI. The CDR3 sequence is 13 residues long. With 10 bases clipped from V and 2 bases from J, the junction kept 6 bases outside the gene matches.

The CDR3, as DNA: TGCAGCGTTCGAGTCGGTAGCGGGCACGGGAACACCGGGGAGCTGTTTTTT. Its protein is CSVRVGSGHGNTGELFF. The rearrangement joins TRBV29-1 to TRBJ2-2; the match to TRBD2 covers 7 bases. Germline V gene lookup returns CDR1 SQVTM and CDR2 ANQGSEA. Unmatched junction bases numbered 13, after V lost 5 bases and J lost 1 base. This CDR3 has 17 amino acids.

The chain has TRBV19 and TRBJ2-5; possible D gene TRBD2, 5 bases. CDR3 length: 16 residues. Germline CDR1 reads LNHDA; CDR2 reads SQIVND (reference sequence). V dropped 5 bases and J dropped 5 bases, with 21 bases sitting between them. The CDR3 region is CASSWGVSGDGETQYF. CDR3 bases: TGTGCCAGTAGTTGGGGTGTGAGCGGCGACGGGGAGACCCAGTACTTC.

This chain connects TRBV25-1 to TRBJ2-2; the match to TRBD2 covers 13 bases. The germline CDR1 and CDR2 sequences are MGHDK and SYGVNS. CDR3 length equals 17 residues. CDR3 region: CATRSRTSGRRTGELFF. The CDR3 bases are TGTGCGACCCGATCTAGGACTAGCGGGAGAAGGACCGGGGAGCTGTTTTTT.

The chain recombines TRBV4-2 with TRBJ2-3, with 7 bases lining up with TRBD2. CDR3 length: 15 amino acids. V shed 5 bases, J shed 0 bases, and the junction held 5 bases outside the gene matches. Germline loops: CDR1 LGHNA, CDR2 YNFKEQ. The CDR3 coding sequence is TGTGCCAGCAGCGCACCTAGCGGAAGCACAGATACGCAGTATTTT. Encoded protein: CASSAPSGSTDTQYF.

The chain has TRBV11-3 and TRBJ2-1; the D is unclear. The V and J ends lost 0 bases and 8 bases respectively, with 14 bases between them. The CDR3 sequence is 15 residues long. CDR1 is SGHNT, CDR2 YENEEA, per germline. CDR3 amino acids: CASSLESTGIYEQFF. Written as DNA, the CDR3 is TGTGCCAGCAGCTTAGAAAGTACGGGTATCTATGAGCAGTTCTTC.

V and J are TRBV5-1 and TRBJ2-5; TRBD1 agrees at 7 bases. V lost 4 bases to trimming and J lost 2 bases; unmatched junction nucleotides: 8. CDR1 is SGHRS and CDR2 is YFSETQ in the germline V gene. The CDR3 is 15 residues long. The CDR3 DNA follows: TGCGCCAGCAGCACCTCTGGGACAGCACAAGAGACCCAGTACTTC. Translation: CASSTSGTAQETQYF.

This chain joins TRBV7-3 and TRBJ2-1; 9 bases map to TRBD2. In germline, CDR1 is SGHTA, CDR2 FQGTGA. With V trimmed by 4 bases and J by 5 bases, 9 bases remained unmatched. This CDR3 contains 16 residues. The CDR3 nucleotides read TGTGCCAGCAGCTCTCTCAAGACTAGCGGACACAATGAGCAGTTCTTC. Translation gives CASSSLKTSGHNEQFF.

The genes are TRBV20-1 and TRBJ2-5, with 7 nucleotides matching TRBD1. CDR3 size: 14 residues. V was clipped by 3 bases and J by 4 bases; unmatched bases: 8. CDR1 DFQATT and CDR2 SNEGSKA come from the germline V gene (reference sequence). CDR3 DNA: TGCAGTGCTAGTCGACAGGGTTATTTAGAGACCCAGTACTTC. Translated: CSASRQGYLETQYF.

The chain recombines TRBV19 with TRBJ2-1, with 10 bases identical to TRBD1. Germline V gives CDR1 LNHDA, CDR2 SQIVND (reference sequence). The CDR3 is made up of 14 amino acids. V shed 4 bases, J shed 6 bases, and the junction held 3 bases outside the gene matches. The CDR3 sequence is CASSRQGAINEQFF. CDR3 bases: TGTGCCAGTAGTAGACAGGGGGCTATCAATGAGCAGTTCTTC.

The genes are TRBV24-1 and TRBJ1-4; 11 bases line up with TRBD1. The CDR3 runs to 21 residues. Germline CDR1 KGHDR, CDR2 SFDVKD. The V segment lost 4 bases and the J segment 8 bases; nucleotides outside the gene matches: 23. The CDR3 spells CATSEVVGLGQGGLVEEKLFF. CDR3 DNA sequence: TGTGCCACCAGTGAAGTGGTAGGTTTGGGACAGGGGGGGTTAGTAGAGGAAAAACTGTTTTTT.